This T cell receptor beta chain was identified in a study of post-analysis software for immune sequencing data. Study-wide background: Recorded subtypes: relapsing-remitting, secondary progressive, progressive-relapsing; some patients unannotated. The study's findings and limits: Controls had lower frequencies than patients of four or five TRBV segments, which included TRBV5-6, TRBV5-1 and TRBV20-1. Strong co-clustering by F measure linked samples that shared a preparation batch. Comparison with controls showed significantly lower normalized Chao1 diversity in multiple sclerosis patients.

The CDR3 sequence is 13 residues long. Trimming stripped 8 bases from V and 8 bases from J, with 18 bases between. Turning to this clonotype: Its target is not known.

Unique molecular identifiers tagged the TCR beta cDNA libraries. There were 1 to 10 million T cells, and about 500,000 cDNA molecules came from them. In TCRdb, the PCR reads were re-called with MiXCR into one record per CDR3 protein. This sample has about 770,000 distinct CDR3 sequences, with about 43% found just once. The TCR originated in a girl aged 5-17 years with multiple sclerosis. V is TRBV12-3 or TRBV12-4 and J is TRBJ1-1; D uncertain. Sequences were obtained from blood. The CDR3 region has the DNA TGTGCCAGCGAGACCCTGGGAAGTAGAGAAGCTTTCTTT. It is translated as CASETLGSREAFF.